Following are 19 T cell receptor beta chains from one sample sequenced in a study of neurological immune-mediated disorders. TCRdb re-derived calls from the 5' RACE reads in MiXCR, one entry per CDR3 protein. The sample holds tens of thousands of distinct CDR3 sequences, 3% to 4% seen once. Sequencing was done on a sample of PBMCs. The receptors originated from a woman younger than 45 with multiple sclerosis.

Ten or more counts support this clonotype. At one end the junction does not follow the germline gene, possibly because of a read error. The V call is TRBV7-8, the J call TRBJ1-5; no reliable D call. CDR1 and CDR2 from the germline V gene are SGHVS and FQNEAQ. This CDR3 region has 13 residues. CDR3 nucleotide sequence: TGTGCCAGCAGTCTGAGTAAATACCAGCCCCAGAATTTT. Translating it yields CASSLSKYQPQNF.

This clonotype has a count of ten or more. V gene TRBV29-1 combines with J gene TRBJ1-5, with unresolved D. The CDR3 runs to 9 residues. Germline V CDR1 and CDR2: SQVTM, ANQGSEA. The V end was cut by 8 bases, the J end by 6 bases, with 5 bases between. The CDR3 sequence: CSWGQPQHF. The CDR3 DNA reads as TGCAGCTGGGGTCAGCCCCAGCATTTT.

There are many counts of this clonotype. The gene calls are TRBV27 and TRBJ2-7, with D hard to call. CDR1 and CDR2 (germline): MNHEY, SMNVEV (reference sequence). The V end lost 7 bases, the J end lost 0 bases, and 7 bases lay between the germline ends. This CDR3 spans 12 amino acids. The CDR3 here is CASKGHSYEQYF. In nucleotides, the CDR3 is TGTGCCAGCAAGGGCCACTCCTACGAGCAGTACTTC.

This clonotype occurred many times. The chain has TRBV20-1 and TRBJ2-1, with 9 nucleotides matching TRBD1. Germline V lookup: CDR1 DFQATT, CDR2 SNEGSKA (reference sequence). The CDR3 has 15 amino acids. Trimming cost V 6 bases and J 4 bases; bases outside gene matches: 10. In DNA form, the CDR3 reads TGCAGTGCAAGACTCCGGGACAGGGCGTACAATGAGCAGTTCTTC. Translating gives CSARLRDRAYNEQFF.

At least ten counts were recorded for this clonotype. V gene TRBV5-1 combines with J gene TRBJ1-5, with a possible D match to TRBD1 (5 bases). This CDR3 has 13 residues. V lost 4 bases and J 3 bases, leaving 8 bases between the germline ends. Looked up from germline, CDR1 is SGHRS and CDR2 is YFSETQ. The CDR3 coding sequence is TGCGCCAGCAGCCAGGACAACAATCAGCCCCAGCATTTT. This gives the protein CASSQDNNQPQHF.

This clonotype was recorded at least ten times. This chain uses TRBV7-3 with TRBJ2-1; D may be TRBD2 (5 bases). This CDR3 region has 13 residues. The V gene's germline CDR1 is SGHTA and CDR2 FQGTGA. Trimming cost V 5 bases and J 12 bases, with 17 bases left between them. CDR3 sequence reads: CASSPNPVGGQFF. DNA for the CDR3: TGTGCCAGCAGCCCCAATCCCGTTGGAGGGCAGTTCTTC. The whole variable domain, filled in from reference TRBV7-3 and TRBJ2-1, reads GAGVSQTPSNKVTEKGKYVELRCDPISGHTALYWYRQSLGQGPEFLIYFQGTGAADDSGLPNDRFFAVRPEGSVSTLKIQRTERGDSAVYLCASSPNPVGGQFFGPGTRLTVL.

The chain employs TRBV6-6 and TRBJ2-3; 14 bases align to TRBD2. Germline values: CDR1 MNHNY, CDR2 SVGAGI (reference sequence). Trimming removed 3 bases from V and 3 bases from J; junction bases left unmatched: 5. The CDR3 consists of 17 residues. CDR3 in DNA: TGTGCCAGCAGTTATGGGACTAGCGGGAGAAAGACAGATACGCAGTATTTT. It yields the protein CASSYGTSGRKTDTQYF.

This clonotype was seen ten or more times. The V call is TRBV5-1, the J call TRBJ1-1; D unclear. Germline loops: CDR1 SGHRS, CDR2 YFSETQ. Trimming took off 2 bases at V and 0 bases at J, with 8 bases between the two ends. The CDR3 extends over 14 amino acids. CDR3: CASSFGSLNTEAFF. In DNA form, the CDR3 reads TGCGCCAGCAGCTTCGGCAGCTTGAACACTGAAGCTTTCTTT.

This clonotype came up many times. The V gene is TRBV7-2, the J gene TRBJ2-1; D tentatively fits TRBD1 or TRBD2 (6 bases each). Trimming stripped 6 bases from V and 7 bases from J, with 25 bases between. From germline, CDR1 is SGHTA and CDR2 FQGNSA. CDR3 length: 17 residues. The CDR3 DNA reads TGTGCCAGCAGTTATCCCCCGGGACAACGGGCGGGAAATGAGCAGTTCTTC. Translation: CASSYPPGQRAGNEQFF.

This clonotype was observed at least ten times. CDR3 coding DNA: TGTGCCAGCAGTGAACACGTAAACACTGAAGCTTTCTTT. Translation: CASSEHVNTEAFF. V and J are TRBV25-1 and TRBJ1-1, with unresolved D. Germline V gene data show CDR1 as MGHDK and CDR2 as SYGVNS. V was clipped by 2 bases and J by 2 bases, with 6 bases between them. The CDR3 length is 13 residues.

This clonotype was counted at least ten times. The chain uses TRBV7-9 and TRBJ1-1; D unresolved. V lost 3 bases and J lost 0, with 14 bases in between. This CDR3 region has 16 residues. Germline V CDR1 and CDR2: SEHNR, FQNEAQ (reference sequence). The CDR3 nucleotides read TGTGCCAGCAGCTTCCGTGGAGGTTCGATGAACACTGAAGCTTTCTTT. Residues: CASSFRGGSMNTEAFF.

This clonotype was seen a few times. One junction end disagrees with the germline gene, perhaps due to a read error. The genes are TRBV20-1 and TRBJ1-5; 7 bases are a match to TRBD1. Per the germline V gene, CDR1 is DFQATT and CDR2 is SNEGSKA (reference sequence). The length of the CDR3 is 15 residues. CDR3 amino acids: CSARDLTGMLQPQNF. The CDR3 nucleotides are TGCAGTGCTAGAGATTTGACAGGGATGCTTCAGCCCCAGAATTTT.

This sequence joins TRBV5-1 and TRBJ1-1; D remains ambiguous. Germline lookup yields CDR1 SGHRS and CDR2 YFSETQ. The CDR3 is made up of 16 amino acids. Between the trimmed V and J ends, which lost 4 bases and 1 base, there was a span of 17 bases. The CDR3 sequence: CASSPLPAERNTEAFF. In nucleotides, the CDR3 is TGCGCCAGCAGCCCCTTACCGGCAGAACGGAACACTGAAGCTTTCTTT.

This clonotype was detected many times. V and J are TRBV7-2 and TRBJ2-1; no reliable D call. The CDR3 covers 13 residues. Trimming shortened V by 2 bases and J by 3 bases, and 5 bases separated the two germline ends. Germline V lookup: CDR1 SGHTA, CDR2 FQGNSA. The CDR3 is CASSLRVYNEQFF. The DNA for the CDR3 is TGTGCCAGCAGCTTAAGGGTCTACAATGAGCAGTTCTTC.

The table lists this clonotype with many counts. CDR3 DNA sequence: TGCAGTGCTCCGGACAGGCCCCAAGAGACCCAGTACTTC. Its protein is CSAPDRPQETQYF. The rearrangement joins TRBV20-1 to TRBJ2-5; 7 positions agree with TRBD1. J gave up 1 base and V 5 bases, and 4 bases lay outside the gene matches. Germline V gene sequence: CDR1 DFQATT, CDR2 SNEGSKA (reference sequence). The CDR3 loop spans 13 amino acids.

This clonotype has ten or more counts. At one end, the junction sequence differs from germline, possibly due to a read error. The rearrangement links TRBV12-3 or TRBV12-4 to TRBJ1-5, with D possibly TRBD1 on 5 matching bases. This CDR3 spans 13 amino acids. CDR3 nucleotides: TGTGCCAGCAGTTTACAGGGAAATCAGCCCCAGAATTTT. This sequence encodes CASSLQGNQPQNF.

This clonotype was observed at least ten times. The V gene is TRBV14, the J gene TRBJ2-3; TRBD1 aligns across 7 bases. CDR1 and CDR2 (germline): SGHDN, FVKESK. With V trimmed by 4 bases and J by 8 bases, 3 bases remained unmatched. CDR3 length: 12 residues. CDR3 nucleotides: TGTGCCAGCAGCCTTGACAGGGTTACGCAGTATTTT. Protein: CASSLDRVTQYF.

This clonotype was picked up a small number of times. The chain joins TRBV5-1 to TRBJ1-2, with D maybe TRBD1 (5 bases). The germline V gene has CDR1 SGHRS and CDR2 YFSETQ. The germline V and J ends were trimmed by 2 bases and 8 bases, with 13 bases remaining between them. The CDR3 length is 13 residues. The CDR3 DNA reads as TGCGCCAGCAGCTTCGGAAAGGGGACGGGCTACACCTTC. Amino acid sequence: CASSFGKGTGYTF.

Concerning this clonotype itself: A much larger clone lies a single base off, so this may be a read error. The gene calls are TRBV5-1 and TRBJ2-1; D ambiguous. The V end lost 2 bases, the J end lost 7 bases, and 10 bases lay between the germline ends. Germline CDR1 is SGHRS and CDR2 is YFSETQ. The CDR3 runs 13 residues. The CDR3 DNA follows: TGCGCCAGCAGCTTACTCTTGGCTAATGAGCAGTTCTTC. Translation: CASSLLLANEQFF. The variable domain in full, completed from reference TRBV5-1 and TRBJ2-1, reads KAGVTQTPRYLIKTRGQQVTLSCSPISGHRSVSWYQQTPGQGLQFLFEYFSETQRNKGNFPGRFSGRQFSNSRSEMNVSTLELGDSALYLCASSLLLANEQFFGPGTRLTVL.